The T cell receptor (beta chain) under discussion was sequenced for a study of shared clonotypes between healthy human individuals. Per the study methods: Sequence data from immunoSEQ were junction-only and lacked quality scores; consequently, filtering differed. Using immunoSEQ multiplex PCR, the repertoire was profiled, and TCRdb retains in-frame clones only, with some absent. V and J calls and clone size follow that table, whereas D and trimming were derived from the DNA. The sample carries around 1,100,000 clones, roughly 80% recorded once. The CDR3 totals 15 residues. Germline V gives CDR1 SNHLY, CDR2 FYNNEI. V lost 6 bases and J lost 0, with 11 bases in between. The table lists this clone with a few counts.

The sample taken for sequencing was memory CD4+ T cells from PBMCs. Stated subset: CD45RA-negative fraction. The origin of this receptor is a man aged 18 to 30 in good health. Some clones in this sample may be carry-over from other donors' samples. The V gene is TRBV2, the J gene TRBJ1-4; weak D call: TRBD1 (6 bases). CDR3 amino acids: CASRENRATNEKLFF. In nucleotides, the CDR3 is TGTGCCAGCAGGGAGAACAGGGCAACTAATGAAAAACTGTTTTTT.